Below are 15 T cell receptor beta chains sequenced from a single sample in a study of cytomegalovirus exposure and HLA in healthy donors. Assay: immunoSEQ multiplex PCR; the TCRdb copy retains only in-frame clones and omits some. The table includes around 250,000 clones, roughly 89% detected once. The sequenced sample consisted of PBMCs. These receptors originate from a woman younger than 35 in good health and CMV-seronegative.

Comment on this clone: The junction departs from the called germline gene at one end, perhaps through a read error. The chain combines TRBV14 with TRBJ2-2; D might be TRBD1 (5 bases). CDR1 is SGHDN and CDR2 is FVKESK in the germline V gene. CDR3 length: 14 residues. The CDR3 region is CASSRRANAGELFF. In DNA, the CDR3 is TGTGCCAGCAGCCGCAGGGCGAACGCCGGGGAGCTGTTTTTT. Looking up the rest from reference TRBV14 and TRBJ2-2 gives the full variable domain: EAGVTQFPSHSVIEKGQTVTLRCDPISGHDNLYWYRRVMGKEIKFLLHFVKESKQDESGMPNNRFLAERTGGTYSTLKVQPAELEDSGVYFCASSRRANAGELFFGEGSRLTVL.

In DNA form, the CDR3 reads TGTGCCAGCTCCCATAGGACTAGCGGGGGGCGGGATACGCAGTATTTT. Its translation is CASSHRTSGGRDTQYF. J is TRBJ2-3 and V is TRBV28, with 14 bases matching TRBD2. Germline V CDR1 and CDR2: MDHEN, SYDVKM. The CDR3 has 16 amino acids. Germline trimming cut 8 bases from V and 6 bases from J; bases unmatched to any gene: 10.

This chain uses TRBV5-6 with TRBJ2-3; 7 bases align to TRBD1. This CDR3 has 16 residues. With V trimmed by 3 bases and J by 4 bases, 11 bases remained unmatched. Germline CDR1 is SGHDT and CDR2 is YYEEEE. This CDR3 is CASSSQGLGVADTQYF. The CDR3 DNA reads as TGTGCCAGCAGCTCACAGGGGCTGGGTGTTGCAGATACGCAGTATTTT.

The V call is TRBV5-1, the J call TRBJ1-1, with D perhaps TRBD1 (5 bases). The CDR3 totals 16 residues. Looked up from germline, CDR1 is SGHRS and CDR2 is YFSETQ. Trimming cost V 0 bases and J 4 bases, with 16 bases left between them. In DNA form, the CDR3 reads TGCGCCAGCAGCTTGGCTACTCAGGGAGGGACCACTGAAGCTTTCTTT. This encodes CASSLATQGGTTEAFF.

The CDR3 sequence is CSVKGQYEKNTEAFF. CDR3 in DNA: TGCAGCGTTAAGGGACAGTACGAAAAGAACACTGAAGCTTTCTTT. The V gene is TRBV29-1, the J gene TRBJ1-1; 7 nucleotides align to TRBD1. Losses at the gene ends were 5 bases for V and 1 base for J; bases not matched to a gene: 10. Germline assignment: CDR1 SQVTM and CDR2 ANQGSEA. The CDR3 extends over 15 amino acids.

The J gene is TRBJ2-3, the V gene TRBV7-2; 9 positions match TRBD2. This CDR3 comprises 15 residues. V lost 3 bases to trimming and J lost 4 bases; unmatched junction nucleotides: 5. Germline V gene sequence: CDR1 SGHTA, CDR2 FQGNSA. Here the CDR3 DNA reads TGTGCCAGCAGCTTTGCGGGGGGGTTACCAGATACGCAGTATTTT. Translation: CASSFAGGLPDTQYF.

The chain couples TRBV6-1 to TRBJ2-7, with 8 bases that match TRBD2. The length of the CDR3 is 13 residues. Germline CDR1 MNHNS, CDR2 SASEGT. J gave up 3 bases and V 10 bases, and 8 bases lay outside the gene matches. DNA of the CDR3: TGTGCCACCCTGTGGGCGGGGGGCTACGAGCAGTACTTC. It yields the protein CATLWAGGYEQYF.

The V and J genes are TRBV19 and TRBJ1-5, with 10 bases fitting TRBD1. CDR1 is LNHDA and CDR2 is SQIVND in the germline V gene (reference sequence). The CDR3 is made up of 13 amino acids. Trimming removed 6 bases from V and 6 bases from J; junction bases left unmatched: 2. CDR3 bases: TGTGCCAGTAGGGGGACAGGGGCTCAGCCCCAGCATTTT. The encoded protein is CASRGTGAQPQHF.

J is TRBJ2-2 and V is TRBV5-4; 10 bases match TRBD2. The ends lost 4 bases at V and 5 bases at J; junction bases unmatched: 20. CDR1 and CDR2 (germline): SGHNT, YYREEE (reference sequence). The CDR3 is 20 amino acids. CDR3 DNA sequence: TGTGCCAGCAGCCCCGAGTATGCTAGCGGGGGAGTCTGGGAGACCGGGGAGCTGTTTTTT. It translates to CASSPEYASGGVWETGELFF.

V gene TRBV5-5 combines with J gene TRBJ2-7; 9 nucleotides align to TRBD1. V lost 4 bases, J lost 0 bases, and 8 bases stayed unmatched. The germline CDR1 and CDR2 sequences are SGHKS and YYEKEE (reference sequence). The CDR3 is 16 amino acids. CDR3 sequence reads: CASSLTGTGNSYEQYF. DNA for the CDR3: TGTGCCAGCAGCCTTACCGGGACAGGGAACTCCTACGAGCAGTACTTC.

V usage is TRBV15 and J usage is TRBJ2-1; 10 nucleotides match TRBD1. The trim removed 1 base at V and 4 bases at J, leaving 4 bases unmatched. Germline assignment: CDR1 LNHNV and CDR2 YYDKDF (reference sequence). The CDR3 length is 16 residues. The CDR3 DNA reads as TGTGCCACCAGCAGAGGGGGGACAGGGGAATACAATGAGCAGTTCTTC. Amino acids: CATSRGGTGEYNEQFF.

V gene TRBV28 combines with J gene TRBJ1-3; no reliable D call. The CDR3 has 14 residues. V shed 3 bases and J shed 0 bases, with 6 bases lying between them. Germline V gene data show CDR1 as MDHEN and CDR2 as SYDVKM. The CDR3 sequence is CASSLVVSGNTIYF. CDR3 in DNA: TGTGCCAGCAGTTTGGTAGTCTCTGGAAACACCATATATTTT.

V and J are TRBV6-5 and TRBJ1-1; D is uncertain. Trimming stripped 6 bases from V and 3 bases from J, with 11 bases between. Germline assignment: CDR1 MNHEY and CDR2 SVGAGI. The CDR3 length is 13 residues. The DNA of the CDR3 is TGTGCCAGCAGCGAGACGGGAGACACTGAAGCTTTCTTT. It yields the protein CASSETGDTEAFF.

The V gene is TRBV25-1, the J gene TRBJ2-1; 10 nucleotides line up with TRBD2. The CDR3 spans 14 residues. The V and J ends lost 5 bases and 8 bases, in that order; junction bases with no gene match: 6. Germline V gene lookup returns CDR1 MGHDK and CDR2 SYGVNS. CDR3 region: CASSKISGRDEQFF. Here the CDR3 DNA reads TGTGCCAGCAGTAAGATCAGCGGGAGGGATGAGCAGTTCTTC.

The chain links TRBV2 to TRBJ1-4; D not resolved. There are 15 residues in the CDR3. V was clipped by 2 bases and J by 8 bases, with 15 bases between them. Germline CDR1 and CDR2: SNHLY and FYNNEI. The CDR3, as DNA: TGTGCCAGCAGTGAATGGGAGGGCGCGGACGAAAAACTGTTTTTT. Its translation: CASSEWEGADEKLFF.